Presented here are 21 T cell receptor beta chains from one specimen sequenced in a study of beta chain features in type 1 diabetes. The sequenced template was cDNA made from the entire isolated RNA. The protocol was immunoSEQ multiplex PCR, while the TCRdb copy is restricted to in-frame clones and leaves out a portion. The sample consists of 310,000 or so clones, about 10% of them appearing once. Sequenced sample: naive CD4+ T cells from blood. The receptors here all came from a woman in her thirties in good health.

The chain recombines TRBV28 with TRBJ2-1, with TRBD1 as a possible D gene (5 bases). This CDR3 has 12 residues. CDR1 MDHEN and CDR2 SYDVKM come from the germline V gene. With 5 bases removed from V and 8 bases from J, the gap between germline ends came to 10 bases. As DNA, the CDR3 is TGTGCCAGCAGTATAAGGGGCTATGAGCAGTTCTTC. Protein: CASSIRGYEQFF.

This clone showed up just a few times. The gene calls are TRBV30 and TRBJ2-2, with 8 bases that match TRBD2. In germline, CDR1 is GTSNPN, CDR2 SVGIG (reference sequence). V was pared by 2 bases and J by 4 bases, with 3 bases of the junction left unmatched. This CDR3 has 14 residues. In nucleotides, the CDR3 is TGTGCCTGGAGTCGGGGACTAGGCACCGGGGAGCTGTTTTTT. Protein product: CAWSRGLGTGELFF.

The chain uses TRBV29-1 and TRBJ1-2; a possible D gene is TRBD1 (5 bases). The length of the CDR3 is 13 residues. Trimming pared 5 bases from V and 2 bases from J, leaving 12 bases between. CDR1 is SQVTM and CDR2 is ANQGSEA in the germline V gene. CDR3 protein: CSVFRSGNYGYTF. CDR3 sequence (DNA): TGCAGCGTTTTCCGCTCAGGGAACTATGGCTACACCTTC.

This clone was seen more than once but under ten times. The chain combines TRBV7-2 with TRBJ2-3, with 14 nucleotides matching TRBD2. CDR3 size: 16 residues. Germline values: CDR1 SGHTA, CDR2 FQGNSA. V shed 5 bases and J 4 bases; nucleotides not matched to a gene: 5. CDR3 residues: CASSIGTSGSSDTQYF. DNA for the CDR3: TGTGCCAGCAGCATTGGGACTAGCGGGAGTTCAGATACGCAGTATTTT.

V and J are TRBV5-6 and TRBJ1-4, with 10 bases identical to TRBD1. This CDR3 comprises 15 residues. From germline, CDR1 is SGHDT and CDR2 YYEEEE. The V gene end was trimmed by 4 bases and the J gene end by 5 bases; junction bases not matched to a gene: 5. The CDR3 region is CASSRRDRGNEKLFF. For the CDR3, the DNA is TGTGCCAGCAGCAGACGGGACAGGGGCAATGAAAAACTGTTTTTT.

J is TRBJ2-7 and V is TRBV11-2; 7 bases map to TRBD1. CDR3 length: 15 amino acids. Germline V gene data show CDR1 as SGHAT and CDR2 as FQNNGV. Trimming at V came to 4 bases and at J to 3 bases, leaving 9 bases not matched to a gene. This CDR3 reads CASSSRRTGHYEQYF. DNA for the CDR3: TGTGCCAGCAGCTCAAGACGGACAGGCCACTACGAGCAGTACTTC.

Only a few counts were recorded for this clone. This sequence joins TRBV29-1 and TRBJ2-3; a possible D gene is TRBD1 (7 bases). The length of the CDR3 is 13 residues. Trimming stripped 7 bases from V and 5 bases from J, with 16 bases between. The germline CDR1 and CDR2 sequences are SQVTM and ANQGSEA. The CDR3 is CSADYRGGDTQYF. The CDR3 region has the DNA TGCAGCGCCGATTACAGGGGAGGAGATACGCAGTATTTT.

This clone was counted a few times. The chain employs TRBV29-1 and TRBJ2-7, with 7 bases fitting TRBD2. Per the germline V gene, CDR1 is SQVTM and CDR2 is ANQGSEA. The junction had 3 bases not matched to a gene; V was cut back by 1 base and J by 3 bases. The CDR3 runs to 13 residues. CDR3 residues: CSVEGVAGYEQYF. The DNA of the CDR3 is TGCAGCGTTGAAGGGGTAGCGGGCTACGAGCAGTACTTC.

The rearrangement uses TRBV28 and TRBJ2-5, with TRBD2 matching 8 bases. The germline gives CDR1 MDHEN, CDR2 SYDVKM. The junction had 10 bases not matched to a gene; V was cut back by 8 bases and J by 5 bases. The CDR3 has 14 residues. DNA for the CDR3: TGTGCCAGCGGGGCGGAAGCGGGAGAGGAGACCCAGTACTTC. It specifies CASGAEAGEETQYF. The whole variable domain, remainder taken from reference TRBV28 and TRBJ2-5, is DVKVTQSSRYLVKRTGEKVFLECVQDMDHENMFWYRQDPGLGLRLIYFSYDVKMKEKGDIPEGYSVSREKKERFSLILESASTNQTSMYLCASGAEAGEETQYFGPGTRLLVL.

The CDR3 coding sequence is TGTGCCTGGAGTGTATCGGGGGACGGCAATCAGCCCCAGCATTTT. Its translation is CAWSVSGDGNQPQHF. The J gene is TRBJ1-5, the V gene TRBV30; maybe TRBD1 (5 bases). The CDR3 contains 15 residues. The V gene lost 0 bases and the J gene lost 2 bases, with 11 bases spanning the gap. Germline V lookup: CDR1 GTSNPN, CDR2 SVGIG (reference sequence).

The chain has TRBV2 and TRBJ1-2; 8 bases map to TRBD1. This CDR3 has 14 amino acids. Germline trimming cut 3 bases from V and 4 bases from J; bases unmatched to any gene: 4. Germline loops: CDR1 SNHLY, CDR2 FYNNEI. CDR3 nucleotides: TGTGCCAGCAGTGAGACAGGGGTCAGCTATGGCTACACCTTC. It yields the protein CASSETGVSYGYTF. Using reference TRBV2 and TRBJ1-2 for the parts outside the CDR3, the full variable domain is EPEVTQTPSHQVTQMGQEVILRCVPISNHLYFYWYRQILGQKVEFLVSFYNNEISEKSEIFDDQFSVERPDGSNFTLKIRSTKLEDSAMYFCASSETGVSYGYTFGSGTRLTVV.

V and J are TRBV27 and TRBJ2-1; 7 bases are shared with TRBD1. V shed 7 bases and J 0 bases; nucleotides not matched to a gene: 6. Germline CDR1 is MNHEY and CDR2 is SMNVEV (reference sequence). The length of the CDR3 is 15 residues. CDR3 sequence reads: CASTKPGGSYNEQFF. Here the CDR3 DNA reads TGTGCCAGCACCAAACCAGGGGGCTCCTACAATGAGCAGTTCTTC.

J is TRBJ1-2 and V is TRBV18, with 7 bases lining up with TRBD1. V dropped 2 bases and J dropped 4; count of bases not matched to a gene: 7. The germline gives CDR1 KGHSH, CDR2 LQKENI. The CDR3 is 15 residues long. CDR3 loop: CASSPLQGESYGYTF. The CDR3, as DNA: TGTGCCAGCTCACCATTGCAGGGGGAATCCTATGGCTACACCTTC. Full variable domain (missing parts from reference TRBV18 and TRBJ1-2): NAGVMQNPRHLVRRRGQEARLRCSPMKGHSHVYWYRQLPEEGLKFMVYLQKENIIDESGMPKERFSAEFPKEGPSILRIQQVVRGDSAAYFCASSPLQGESYGYTFGSGTRLTVV.

This clone was observed a few times. The chain employs TRBV5-8 and TRBJ2-1; D unclear. This CDR3 region has 12 residues. CDR1 is SGHTS, CDR2 YDEGEE, per germline. Trimming removed 1 base at V and 7 bases at J, with 6 bases between. The CDR3 DNA reads as TGTGCCAGCAGCTTGACCCGGAATGAGCAGTTCTTC. Translation gives CASSLTRNEQFF.

The chain has TRBV5-1 and TRBJ1-3; possible D gene TRBD1, 5 bases. The CDR3 spans 14 residues. The germline V gene has CDR1 SGHRS and CDR2 YFSETQ. V lost 0 bases and J lost 3, with 7 bases in between. CDR3 region: CASSLGDSGNTIYF. Written as DNA, the CDR3 is TGCGCCAGCAGCTTGGGCGACAGTGGAAACACCATATATTTT.

This clone occurred once. This chain connects TRBV18 to TRBJ1-2; 9 bases agree with TRBD1. The trim removed 3 bases at V and 6 bases at J, leaving 2 bases unmatched. This CDR3 contains 13 residues. Germline V lookup: CDR1 KGHSH, CDR2 LQKENI. In DNA, the CDR3 is TGTGCCAGCTCACCGCGGGACAGGGATGGCTACACCTTC. This encodes CASSPRDRDGYTF.

There are a few counts of this clone. The chain employs TRBV29-1 and TRBJ2-2; D might be TRBD1 (5 bases). Germline assignment: CDR1 SQVTM and CDR2 ANQGSEA. Trimming left V 6 bases short and J 7 bases short, with 6 bases between. The CDR3 is 10 amino acids. The CDR3 loop is CSVDSGELFF. The CDR3 region has the DNA TGCAGCGTAGACAGCGGGGAGCTGTTTTTT.

The chain is built from TRBV15 and TRBJ2-5; possibly TRBD1 for D (6 bases). The J call may not be correct, given that the DNA end is closer to TRBJ2-7. From germline, CDR1 is LNHNV and CDR2 YYDKDF (reference sequence). The CDR3 covers 14 residues. The CDR3 DNA follows: TGTGCCACCAGCATCCGGGACAAGGTGTACGAGCAGTACTTC. Translation: CATSIRDKVYEQYF.

This clone was observed a handful of times. The rearrangement links TRBV9 to TRBJ2-5; 11 bases line up with TRBD2. V shed 0 bases and J 1 base; nucleotides not matched to a gene: 8. This CDR3 is 18 amino acids long. The germline CDR1 and CDR2 sequences are SGDLS and YYNGEE. The CDR3 DNA follows: TGTGCCAGCAGCGTAGGAACTAGCGGGAGTGGGGGCCAAGAGACCCAGTACTTC. Its protein is CASSVGTSGSGGQETQYF.

Details on this clone: This sample includes further DNA sequences coding for the same CDR3. The V gene is TRBV28, the J gene TRBJ2-6; D not resolved. Trimming took 7 bases from V and 2 from J, leaving 3 bases between them. Looked up from germline, CDR1 is MDHEN and CDR2 is SYDVKM. The CDR3 has 12 amino acids. The chain's CDR3 is CASTTGANVLTF. The CDR3 DNA follows: TGTGCCAGCACTACTGGGGCCAACGTCCTGACTTTC.

This rearrangement joins TRBV30 to TRBJ2-5; 15 bases agree with TRBD2. The CDR3 totals 15 residues. J lost 3 bases, V lost 3 bases, and 2 bases had no gene match. Germline CDR1 and CDR2: GTSNPN and SVGIG (reference sequence). CDR3 nucleotide sequence: TGTGCCTGGAGCGGACTAGCGGGAGGGGAAGAGACCCAGTACTTC. Its protein is CAWSGLAGGEETQYF.